This passage covers 15 T cell receptor beta chains from one sample sequenced in a study of cytomegalovirus exposure and HLA in healthy donors. With 60 Vbeta and 13 Jbeta primers, the PCR was carried out. This table comes from immunoSEQ multiplex PCR, and its TCRdb copy is limited to in-frame clones, with some not included. Of about 76,000 clones in the sample, around 80% were seen once. The sample taken for sequencing was PBMCs. These receptor sequences come from a man aged 25-45 years in good health and CMV-seronegative.

The chain uses TRBV30 and TRBJ1-6; TRBD1 might be the D (5 bases). CDR1 GTSNPN and CDR2 SVGIG come from the germline V gene (reference sequence). The length of the CDR3 is 14 residues. The V and J ends lost 4 bases and 5 bases respectively, with 12 bases between them. As DNA, the CDR3 is TGTGCCTGGACCTTAGGACAAAATAATTCACCCCTCCACTTT. Translated: CAWTLGQNNSPLHF.

The gene calls are TRBV6-1 and TRBJ2-7; 9 bases match TRBD2. Germline-derived CDR1 and CDR2 are MNHNS and SASEGT. J lost 6 bases, V lost 3 bases, and 6 bases had no gene match. This CDR3 has 14 amino acids. This CDR3 reads CASSDGGGACEQYF. The DNA of the CDR3 is TGTGCCAGCAGTGACGGCGGGGGGGCCTGCGAGCAGTACTTC.

The chain employs TRBV25-1 and TRBJ1-1, with D possibly matching TRBD1 (6 bases). The ends were cut back, 4 bases at V and 3 bases at J, with 18 bases in the middle. Per germline, CDR1 MGHDK and CDR2 SYGVNS. The CDR3 has 16 amino acids. CDR3 sequence: CASSARGALRDTEAFF. The CDR3 DNA reads TGTGCCAGCAGTGCCCGGGGGGCCCTGCGGGACACTGAAGCTTTCTTT.

This clone was seen more than once but under ten times. The chain uses TRBV6-1 and TRBJ1-3; D gene ambiguous. The CDR3 loop spans 14 amino acids. The germline V and J ends were trimmed by 7 bases and 1 base, with 11 bases remaining between them. Germline CDR1 is MNHNS and CDR2 is SASEGT. The CDR3 sequence is CASNRLGSGNTIYF. The CDR3 DNA is TGTGCCAGCAACCGACTAGGGTCTGGAAACACCATATATTTT.

The chain has TRBV10-3 and TRBJ2-1; maybe TRBD2 (5 bases). V lost 6 bases to trimming and J lost 7 bases, with 19 bases between them. Germline CDR1 reads ENHRY; CDR2 reads SYGVKD. The length of the CDR3 is 15 residues. The DNA for the CDR3 is TGTGCCATCAGCGACACAAGGACTTTAAGGAATGAGCAGTTCTTC. Translated, it gives CAISDTRTLRNEQFF.

The chain couples TRBV7-9 to TRBJ2-2, with a tentative D call TRBD1 (5 bases). Looked up from germline, CDR1 is SEHNR and CDR2 is FQNEAQ (reference sequence). CDR3 length: 16 amino acids. Trimming took 5 bases from V and 4 from J, leaving 17 bases between them. The CDR3 bases are TGTGCCAGCAGCGAAAGGACCAGGGATAGCACCGGGGAGCTGTTTTTT. Its protein is CASSERTRDSTGELFF.

The rearrangement uses TRBV7-2 and TRBJ2-3, with 8 bases that match TRBD2. J was trimmed by 1 base and V by 7 bases; bases with no gene match: 7. The CDR3 loop spans 15 amino acids. Germline CDR1 reads SGHTA; CDR2 reads FQGNSA. CDR3 DNA sequence: TGTGCCAGCATTGGTAGCGGGGTACGCACAGATACGCAGTATTTT. It codes for CASIGSGVRTDTQYF.

A single count supports this clone. V usage is TRBV30 and J usage is TRBJ2-2, with TRBD2 matching over 13 bases. The J segment lost 4 bases and the V segment lost 0 bases, leaving 8 bases of the junction unmatched. Germline-derived CDR1 and CDR2 are GTSNPN and SVGIG (reference sequence). CDR3 length equals 18 residues. The CDR3 sequence: CAWSVRTSGSRSTGELFF. The CDR3 DNA reads as TGTGCCTGGAGTGTACGGACTAGCGGGAGTCGGAGCACCGGGGAGCTGTTTTTT.

The sample holds a few counts of this clone. The V call is TRBV27, the J call TRBJ2-1; weak D call: TRBD2 (5 bases). This CDR3 is 15 amino acids long. Trimming took off 1 base at V and 4 bases at J, with 11 bases between the two ends. CDR1 is MNHEY, CDR2 SMNVEV, per germline (reference sequence). CDR3 loop: CASSLFRGAYNEQFF. DNA for the CDR3: TGTGCCAGCAGTTTATTTCGGGGAGCATACAATGAGCAGTTCTTC.

This clone was seen a handful of times. Here the CDR3 DNA reads TGTGCCTGGGATGGCGGGAGGGCCCACAATGAGCAGTTCTTC. Translated: CAWDGGRAHNEQFF. This chain links TRBV30 with TRBJ2-1, with 9 bases aligning to TRBD2. The V gene end was trimmed by 5 bases and the J gene end by 5 bases; junction bases not matched to a gene: 7. The V gene's germline CDR1 is GTSNPN and CDR2 SVGIG (reference sequence). The CDR3 loop spans 14 amino acids. Using reference TRBV30 and TRBJ2-1 for the parts outside the CDR3, the full variable domain is SQTIHQWPATLVQPVGSPLSLECTVEGTSNPNLYWYRQAAGRGLQLLFYSVGIGQISSEVPQNLSASRPQDRQFILSSKKLLLSDSGFYLCAWDGGRAHNEQFFGPGTRLTVL.

The chain recombines TRBV30 with TRBJ2-3, with D perhaps matching TRBD2 (6 bases). CDR1 is GTSNPN and CDR2 is SVGIG in the germline V gene (reference sequence). V was pared by 3 bases and J by 0 bases, with 13 bases between. CDR3 length: 15 residues. CDR3: CAWSKDYRSTDTQYF. CDR3 bases: TGTGCCTGGAGCAAGGACTACCGCAGCACAGATACGCAGTATTTT. Full variable domain (rest looked up from reference TRBV30 and TRBJ2-3): SQTIHQWPATLVQPVGSPLSLECTVEGTSNPNLYWYRQAAGRGLQLLFYSVGIGQISSEVPQNLSASRPQDRQFILSSKKLLLSDSGFYLCAWSKDYRSTDTQYFGPGTRLTVL.

The V gene is TRBV28, the J gene TRBJ2-7; 8 bases fit TRBD2. The CDR3 is made up of 12 amino acids. Per the germline V gene, CDR1 is MDHEN and CDR2 is SYDVKM. V lost 3 bases, J lost 10 bases, and 5 bases stayed unmatched. CDR3 DNA: TGTGCCAGCAGTTTGGGGACTAGGACTCAGTACTTC. This translates into CASSLGTRTQYF.

The rearrangement links TRBV11-2 to TRBJ2-3, with 8 positions matching TRBD2. Germline assignment: CDR1 SGHAT and CDR2 FQNNGV. The CDR3 is made up of 15 amino acids. Germline trimming cut 7 bases from V and 2 bases from J; bases unmatched to any gene: 8. In DNA, the CDR3 is TGTGCCAGCACCACCCGGGAGGGTCCCACAGATACGCAGTATTTT. Protein: CASTTREGPTDTQYF.

V usage is TRBV5-4 and J usage is TRBJ2-1; 10 positions agree with TRBD2. V was pared by 6 bases and J by 7 bases, with 10 bases of the junction left unmatched. The CDR3 length is 15 residues. Germline values: CDR1 SGHNT, CDR2 YYREEE (reference sequence). The CDR3 DNA sequence: TGTGCCAGCACCCTGGGGGGGACTAGCGCGAATGAGCAGTTCTTC. Translation: CASTLGGTSANEQFF.

This clone was seen only a few times. V usage is TRBV29-1 and J usage is TRBJ2-2; 8 bases align to TRBD1. The CDR3 spans 14 residues. CDR1 and CDR2 from the germline V gene are SQVTM and ANQGSEA. The junction had 4 bases not matched to a gene; V was cut back by 6 bases and J by 1 base. CDR3 nucleotide sequence: TGCAGCGTGTGGACAGGGATGAACACCGGGGAGCTGTTTTTT. It codes for CSVWTGMNTGELFF.